The 19 T cell receptor beta chains presented below share a single source sample, sequenced in a study of blood T cell repertoires in COVID-19. This table comes from immunoSEQ multiplex PCR, and its TCRdb copy is limited to in-frame clones, with some not included. The data contain roughly 38,000 clones, nearly 90% of them singletons. The material sequenced was peripheral blood. These receptors originate from a man between 60 and 75 years old with active or convalescent COVID-19.

This rearrangement joins TRBV28 to TRBJ2-7; TRBD2 might be the D (6 bases). Per germline, CDR1 MDHEN and CDR2 SYDVKM. The V end lost 6 bases, the J end lost 5 bases, and 14 bases lay between the germline ends. The CDR3 sequence is 13 residues long. The CDR3 loop is CASRPSAGNEQYF. The CDR3 DNA follows: TGTGCCAGCAGGCCTAGCGCGGGTAACGAGCAGTACTTC.

The V and J genes are TRBV19 and TRBJ2-4, with a possible D match to TRBD1 (5 bases). Deletions cut 11 bases from V and 2 bases from J, with 19 bases between. Germline V CDR1 and CDR2: LNHDA, SQIVND (reference sequence). The CDR3 spans 15 residues. CDR3 region: CAGVQGVHTKNIQYF. CDR3 coding DNA: TGTGCCGGAGTTCAAGGGGTTCATACCAAAAACATTCAGTACTTC.

The chain links TRBV4-1 to TRBJ2-1, with a tentative D call TRBD2 (6 bases). The CDR3 length is 15 residues. The V gene's germline CDR1 is MGHRA and CDR2 YSYEKL. V was pared by 3 bases and J by 5 bases, with 14 bases between. The CDR3, as DNA: TGCGCCAGCAGCCAGAGACTAGTAGTCGACAATGAGCAGTTCTTC. Translation: CASSQRLVVDNEQFF.

The chain combines TRBV7-9 with TRBJ1-1; 10 positions agree with TRBD1. Germline-derived CDR1 and CDR2 are SEHNR and FQNEAQ (reference sequence). CDR3 length: 15 residues. The junction had 7 bases not matched to a gene; V was cut back by 1 base and J by 8 bases. This CDR3 is CASSLGWGQGSEAFF. CDR3 DNA: TGTGCCAGCAGCTTAGGATGGGGACAGGGGTCGGAAGCTTTCTTT.

This chain links TRBV12-5 with TRBJ2-3, with 8 positions matching TRBD2. The CDR3 sequence is 16 residues long. With 4 bases clipped from V and 2 bases from J, the junction kept 8 bases outside the gene matches. The V gene's germline CDR1 is LGHNT and CDR2 FRNRAP. In nucleotides, the CDR3 is TGTGCTAGTGGTTCCGGCGGGCGGGGGGTCACAGATACGCAGTATTTT. Translation gives CASGSGGRGVTDTQYF.

The chain uses TRBV2 and TRBJ1-1, with unresolved D. Trimming took 4 bases from V and 0 from J, leaving 6 bases between them. This CDR3 comprises 13 residues. The V gene's germline CDR1 is SNHLY and CDR2 FYNNEI. CDR3 nucleotides: TGTGCCAGCAGTGCAGATGTGAACACTGAAGCTTTCTTT. It translates to CASSADVNTEAFF.

The chain links TRBV5-1 to TRBJ1-1; a weak D match, TRBD1 (6 bases). CDR3 length equals 14 residues. The V and J ends lost 0 bases and 6 bases respectively, with 12 bases between them. Germline assignment: CDR1 SGHRS and CDR2 YFSETQ. CDR3 DNA: TGCGCCAGCAGCTTGGACAGGGCAAACGCTGAAGCTTTCTTT. It translates to CASSLDRANAEAFF.

This rearrangement joins TRBV11-1 to TRBJ2-1, with D uncertain. With 3 bases removed from V and 7 bases from J, the gap between germline ends came to 4 bases. The length of the CDR3 is 11 residues. The germline gives CDR1 SGHAT, CDR2 FQDESV (reference sequence). CDR3 region: CASSFLNEQFF. CDR3 bases: TGTGCCAGCAGCTTTTTAAATGAGCAGTTCTTC.

V gene TRBV18 combines with J gene TRBJ1-5; no firm D call. The length of the CDR3 is 13 residues. Trimming stripped 5 bases from V and 2 bases from J, with 7 bases between. CDR1 and CDR2 from the germline V gene are KGHSH and LQKENI. The CDR3 loop is CASSVAGNQPQHF. The DNA for the CDR3 is TGTGCCAGCTCAGTAGCGGGCAATCAGCCCCAGCATTTT.

The CDR3 here is CASSSQLAGGTGELFF. The CDR3 DNA sequence: TGTGCCAGCAGCTCCCAGCTCGCCGGAGGCACCGGGGAGCTGTTTTTT. V and J are TRBV11-2 and TRBJ2-2, with TRBD2 as a possible D gene (5 bases). The CDR3 runs 16 residues. V lost 4 bases, J lost 4 bases, and 16 bases lay in between. Germline assignment: CDR1 SGHAT and CDR2 FQNNGV.

This clone came up a few times. The J gene is TRBJ2-5, the V gene TRBV10-1; 7 bases map to TRBD2. V was pared by 2 bases and J by 0 bases, with 3 bases of the junction left unmatched. Looked up from germline, CDR1 is WNHNN and CDR2 is SYGVQD (reference sequence). CDR3 length: 15 amino acids. The CDR3 DNA follows: TGCGCCAGCAGTGAGGCTAGCGGTAACCAAGAGACCCAGTACTTC. Encoded protein: CASSEASGNQETQYF.

CDR3 residues: CASSMDRGPGANVLTF. DNA for the CDR3: TGTGCCAGTAGTATGGACAGGGGGCCTGGGGCCAACGTCCTGACTTTC. V gene TRBV19 combines with J gene TRBJ2-6, with 11 bases matching TRBD1. The junction had 0 bases not matched to a gene; V was cut back by 3 bases and J by 2 bases. The CDR3 consists of 16 residues. CDR1 is LNHDA and CDR2 is SQIVND in the germline V gene (reference sequence). The variable domain in full, with the rest retrieved from reference TRBV19 and TRBJ2-6, is DGGITQSPKYLFRKEGQNVTLSCEQNLNHDAMYWYRQDPGQGLRLIYYSQIVNDFQKGDIAEGYSVSREKKESFPLTVTSAQKNPTAFYLCASSMDRGPGANVLTFGAGSRLTVL.

This chain connects TRBV5-6 to TRBJ1-2, with a weak D call TRBD1 (6 bases). Germline assignment: CDR1 SGHDT and CDR2 YYEEEE. Between the trimmed V and J ends, which lost 6 bases and 4 bases, there was a span of 19 bases. The length of the CDR3 is 15 residues. Here the CDR3 DNA reads TGTGCCAGCAAAGCGACAGGATATAGTCTCTATGGCTACACCTTC. The encoded protein is CASKATGYSLYGYTF.

The rearrangement joins TRBV6-5 to TRBJ1-3; possible D gene TRBD1, 6 bases. The V end was cut by 8 bases, the J end by 3 bases, with 17 bases between. The germline V gene has CDR1 MNHEY and CDR2 SVGAGI. The CDR3 loop spans 15 amino acids. CDR3 sequence: CASFPSGRGGNTIYF. CDR3 DNA: TGTGCCAGCTTTCCCTCGGGCAGGGGTGGAAACACCATATATTTT.

This chain links TRBV6-5 with TRBJ2-3; tentative D call: TRBD2 (6 bases). The CDR3 runs 13 residues. The ends were cut back, 5 bases at V and 8 bases at J, with 14 bases in the middle. CDR1 is MNHEY and CDR2 is SVGAGI in the germline V gene. The CDR3 loop reads CASSNTLGLTQYF. CDR3 nucleotides: TGTGCCAGCAGTAATACCCTGGGACTTACGCAGTATTTT.

The rearrangement joins TRBV28 to TRBJ2-7; tentative D call: TRBD1 (6 bases). In germline, CDR1 is MDHEN, CDR2 SYDVKM. This CDR3 has 15 amino acids. V was shortened by 4 bases and J by 2 bases, with 15 bases between the two germline ends. In nucleotides, the CDR3 is TGTGCCAGCAGTTCACACAGGGATAGTCCCTACGAGCAGTACTTC. Amino acid sequence: CASSSHRDSPYEQYF.

The genes are TRBV27 and TRBJ2-7; 8 bases are a match to TRBD2. The CDR3 consists of 15 residues. With V trimmed by 2 bases and J by 3 bases, 6 bases remained unmatched. Per germline, CDR1 MNHEY and CDR2 SMNVEV (reference sequence). Written as DNA, the CDR3 is TGTGCCAGCAGTTTAGGAGCGGGAGACCTCTACGAGCAGTACTTC. It codes for CASSLGAGDLYEQYF.

This sequence joins TRBV5-4 and TRBJ1-2; D may be TRBD1 (6 bases). The V end lost 4 bases, the J end lost 4 bases, and 11 bases lay between the germline ends. Germline V gene data show CDR1 as SGHNT and CDR2 as YYREEE (reference sequence). This CDR3 contains 13 residues. The chain's CDR3 is CASSPDRSYGYTF. The DNA for the CDR3 is TGTGCCAGCAGCCCCGACAGGAGCTATGGCTACACCTTC.

The CDR3: CASSLAGVADTQYF. CDR3 bases: TGTGCCAGCAGTCTAGCGGGAGTGGCAGATACGCAGTATTTT. This rearrangement joins TRBV7-9 to TRBJ2-3, with 10 positions matching TRBD2. The CDR3 contains 14 residues. Germline CDR1 reads SEHNR; CDR2 reads FQNEAQ (reference sequence). The trim removed 6 bases at V and 4 bases at J, leaving 4 bases unmatched.